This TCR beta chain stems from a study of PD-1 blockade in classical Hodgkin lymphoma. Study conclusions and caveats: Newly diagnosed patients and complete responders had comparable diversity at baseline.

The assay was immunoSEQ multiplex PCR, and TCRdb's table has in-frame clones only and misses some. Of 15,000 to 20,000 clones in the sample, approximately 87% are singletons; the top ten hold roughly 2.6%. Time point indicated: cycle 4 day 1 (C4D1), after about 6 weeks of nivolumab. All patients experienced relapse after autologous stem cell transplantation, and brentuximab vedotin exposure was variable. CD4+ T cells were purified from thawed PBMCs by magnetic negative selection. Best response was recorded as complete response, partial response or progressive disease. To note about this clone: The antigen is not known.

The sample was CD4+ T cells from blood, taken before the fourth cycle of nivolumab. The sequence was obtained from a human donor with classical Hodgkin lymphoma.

CDR3 loop: CASSDLRSVEQFF. In DNA, the CDR3 is TGTGCCAGCAGCGACCTGAGGTCTGTTGAGCAGTTCTTC. The chain couples TRBV13 to TRBJ2-1; D unresolved. Per the germline V gene, CDR1 is PRHDT and CDR2 is FYEKMQ (reference sequence). V lost 5 bases and J lost 9, with 14 bases in between. The CDR3 loop spans 13 amino acids.